This T cell receptor beta chain emerged from a study of control samples from healthy donors and cancer patients. Germline CDR1 reads SQVTM; CDR2 reads ANQGSEA. There are 15 residues in the CDR3. V was shortened by 3 bases and J by 4 bases, with 18 bases between the two germline ends. The assay was immunoSEQ multiplex PCR, and TCRdb's table has in-frame clones only and misses some. The sample includes about 170,000 clones, about 90% of them seen just once. Sequenced: blood. This receptor was obtained from a man aged 25 to 40 in good health. This rearrangement joins TRBV29-1 to TRBJ1-2; a possible D gene is TRBD1 (6 bases). The CDR3 coding sequence is TGCAGCGTTGACGGGGGGGCAGGGAGCCCCTATGGCTACACCTTC. Its translation is CSVDGGAGSPYGYTF.